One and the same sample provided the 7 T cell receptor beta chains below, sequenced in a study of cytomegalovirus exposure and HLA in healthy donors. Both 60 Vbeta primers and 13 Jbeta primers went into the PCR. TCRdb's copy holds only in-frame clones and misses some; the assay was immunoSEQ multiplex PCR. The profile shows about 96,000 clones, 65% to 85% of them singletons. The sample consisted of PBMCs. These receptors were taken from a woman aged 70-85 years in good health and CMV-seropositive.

CDR3 DNA: TGTGCCAGTAGTACCCGGTCCTACGAGCAGTACTTC. Translation: CASSTRSYEQYF. The J gene is TRBJ2-7, the V gene TRBV19; D gene unclear. Germline-derived CDR1 and CDR2 are LNHDA and SQIVND (reference sequence). The CDR3 loop spans 12 amino acids. Trimming cost V 4 bases and J 1 base, with 5 bases left between them.

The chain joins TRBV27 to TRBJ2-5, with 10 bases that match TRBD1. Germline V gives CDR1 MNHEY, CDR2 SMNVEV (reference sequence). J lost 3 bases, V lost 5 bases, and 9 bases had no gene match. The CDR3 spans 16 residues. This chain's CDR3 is CASSNRDRGPKETQYF. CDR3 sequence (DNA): TGTGCCAGCAGTAACCGGGACAGGGGCCCTAAAGAGACCCAGTACTTC.

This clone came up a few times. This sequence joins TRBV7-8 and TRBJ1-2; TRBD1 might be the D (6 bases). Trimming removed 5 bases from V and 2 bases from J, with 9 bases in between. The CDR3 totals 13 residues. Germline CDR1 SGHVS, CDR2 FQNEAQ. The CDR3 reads CASSRTANYGYTF. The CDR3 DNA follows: TGTGCCAGCAGCCGGACAGCCAACTATGGCTACACCTTC.

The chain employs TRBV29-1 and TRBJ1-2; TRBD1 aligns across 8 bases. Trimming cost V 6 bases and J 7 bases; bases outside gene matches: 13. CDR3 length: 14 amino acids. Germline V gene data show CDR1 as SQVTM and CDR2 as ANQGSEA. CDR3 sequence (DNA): TGCAGCGTGCGTTCCGGGACAGGCTCACGTGGCTACACCTTC. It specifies CSVRSGTGSRGYTF.

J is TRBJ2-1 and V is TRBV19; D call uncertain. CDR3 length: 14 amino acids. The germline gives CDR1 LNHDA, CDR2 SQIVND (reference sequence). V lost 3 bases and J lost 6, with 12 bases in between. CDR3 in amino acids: CASSIGRASNEQFF. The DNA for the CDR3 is TGTGCCAGTAGTATCGGCCGAGCGTCCAATGAGCAGTTCTTC.

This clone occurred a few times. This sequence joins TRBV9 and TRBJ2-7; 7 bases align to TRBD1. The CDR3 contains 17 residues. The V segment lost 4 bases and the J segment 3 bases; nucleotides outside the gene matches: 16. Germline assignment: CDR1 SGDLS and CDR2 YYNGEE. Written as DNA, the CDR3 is TGTGCCAGCAGCCCATCATCCGGGACAGTCCTAGTCTACGAGCAGTACTTC. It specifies CASSPSSGTVLVYEQYF.

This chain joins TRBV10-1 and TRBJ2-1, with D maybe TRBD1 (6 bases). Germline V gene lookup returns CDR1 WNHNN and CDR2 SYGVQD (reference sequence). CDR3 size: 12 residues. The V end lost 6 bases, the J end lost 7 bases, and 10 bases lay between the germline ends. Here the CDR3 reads CASSTGNNEQFF. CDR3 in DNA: TGCGCCAGCAGCACAGGGAATAATGAGCAGTTCTTC.